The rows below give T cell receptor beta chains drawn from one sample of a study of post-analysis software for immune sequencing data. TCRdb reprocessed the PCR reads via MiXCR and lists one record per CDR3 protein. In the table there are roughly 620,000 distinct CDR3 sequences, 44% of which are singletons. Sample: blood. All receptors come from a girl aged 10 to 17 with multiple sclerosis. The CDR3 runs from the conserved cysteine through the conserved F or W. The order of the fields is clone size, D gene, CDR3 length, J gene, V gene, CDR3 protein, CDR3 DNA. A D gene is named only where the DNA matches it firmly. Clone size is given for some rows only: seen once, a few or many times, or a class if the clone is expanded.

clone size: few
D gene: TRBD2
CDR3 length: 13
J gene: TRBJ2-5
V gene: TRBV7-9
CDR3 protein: CASRGGAKQTQYF
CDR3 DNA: TGTGCCAGCCGGGGGGGCGCGAAACAGACCCAGTACTTC

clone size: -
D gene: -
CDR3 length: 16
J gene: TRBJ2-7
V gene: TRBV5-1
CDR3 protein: CASSLSVAARGHEQYF
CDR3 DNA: TGCGCCAGCAGCTTGTCAGTCGCTGCCAGGGGCCACGAGCAGTACTTC

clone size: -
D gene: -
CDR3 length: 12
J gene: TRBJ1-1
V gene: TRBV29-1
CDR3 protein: CSAELVNTEAFF
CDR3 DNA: TGCAGCGCGGAATTAGTGAACACTGAAGCTTTCTTT

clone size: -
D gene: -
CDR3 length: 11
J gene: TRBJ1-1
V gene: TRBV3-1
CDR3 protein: CASGENTEAFF
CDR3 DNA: TGTGCCAGCGGAGAGAACACTGAAGCTTTCTTT

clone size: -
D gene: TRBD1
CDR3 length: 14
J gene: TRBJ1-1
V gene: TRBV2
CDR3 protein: CASSETAGGTEAFF
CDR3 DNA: TGTGCCAGCAGTGAGACGGCAGGGGGAACTGAAGCTTTCTTT

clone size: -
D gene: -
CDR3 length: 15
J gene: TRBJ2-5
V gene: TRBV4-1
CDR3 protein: CASSTLGGLQETQYF
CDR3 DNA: TGCGCCAGCAGCACGCTCGGGGGTTTACAAGAGACCCAGTACTTC

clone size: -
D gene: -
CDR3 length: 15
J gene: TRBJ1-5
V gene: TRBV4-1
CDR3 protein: CASRLSTGPNQPQHF
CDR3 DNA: TGCGCCAGCAGACTCTCGACAGGTCCCAATCAGCCCCAGCATTTT

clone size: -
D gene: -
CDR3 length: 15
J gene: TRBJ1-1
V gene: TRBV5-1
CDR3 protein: CASSLDLVMNTEAFF
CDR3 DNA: TGCGCCAGCAGCTTGGACCTGGTCATGAACACTGAAGCTTTCTTT

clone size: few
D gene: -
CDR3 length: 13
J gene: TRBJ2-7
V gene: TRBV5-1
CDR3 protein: CASSLGNMDEQYF
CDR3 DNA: TGCGCCAGCAGTTTGGGAAACATGGACGAGCAGTACTTC

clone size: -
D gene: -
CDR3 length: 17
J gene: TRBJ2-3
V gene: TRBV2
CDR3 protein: CASTGRPMGPSTDTQYF
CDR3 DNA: TGTGCCAGCACCGGACGCCCCATGGGGCCTAGCACAGATACGCAGTATTTT

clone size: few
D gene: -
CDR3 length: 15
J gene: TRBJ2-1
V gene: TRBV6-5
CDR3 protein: CASSFDMSPYNEQFF
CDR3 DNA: TGTGCCAGCAGTTTCGACATGAGCCCCTACAATGAGCAGTTCTTC

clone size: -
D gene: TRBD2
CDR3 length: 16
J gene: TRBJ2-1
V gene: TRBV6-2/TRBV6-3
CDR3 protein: CASSNPVAGGLNEQFF
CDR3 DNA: TGTGCCAGCAGTAACCCCGTTGCGGGGGGACTCAATGAGCAGTTCTTC

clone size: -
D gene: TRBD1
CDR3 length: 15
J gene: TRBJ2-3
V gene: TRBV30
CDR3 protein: CAWGPTGTGRDTQYF
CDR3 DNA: TGTGCCTGGGGACCGACAGGGACGGGTAGAGATACGCAGTATTTT

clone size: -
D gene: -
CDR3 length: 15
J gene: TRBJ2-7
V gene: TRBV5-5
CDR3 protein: CASSLSGTFLYEQYF
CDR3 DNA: TGTGCCAGCAGCTTATCCGGGACCTTTTTGTACGAGCAGTACTTC

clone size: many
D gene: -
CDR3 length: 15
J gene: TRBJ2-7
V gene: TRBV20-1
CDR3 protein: CSARDTRGPPLEQYF
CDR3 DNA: TGCAGTGCTAGAGATACCCGGGGCCCCCCCCTTGAGCAGTACTTC

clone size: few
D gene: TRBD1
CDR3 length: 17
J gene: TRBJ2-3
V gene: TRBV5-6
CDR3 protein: CASSPRRQGVSTDTQYF
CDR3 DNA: TGTGCCAGCAGCCCTAGGCGGCAGGGGGTGAGCACAGATACGCAGTATTTT

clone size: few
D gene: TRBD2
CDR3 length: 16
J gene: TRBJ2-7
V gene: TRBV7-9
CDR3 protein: CASSSYPSGSSYEQYF
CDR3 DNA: TGTGCCAGCAGCTCTTACCCTAGCGGGAGCTCCTACGAGCAGTACTTC

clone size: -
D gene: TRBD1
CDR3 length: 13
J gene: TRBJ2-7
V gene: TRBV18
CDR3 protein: CASSRGSLGEQYF
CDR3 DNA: TGTGCCAGCTCCAGGGGGAGTTTGGGCGAGCAGTACTTC

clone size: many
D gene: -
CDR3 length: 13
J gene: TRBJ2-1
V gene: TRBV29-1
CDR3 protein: CSVVYGGYNEQFF
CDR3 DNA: TGCAGCGTTGTCTACGGCGGCTACAATGAGCAGTTCTTC

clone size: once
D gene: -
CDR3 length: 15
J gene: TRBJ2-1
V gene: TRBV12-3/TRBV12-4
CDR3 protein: CASSWDGTSYNEQFF
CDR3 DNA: TGTGCCAGCAGTTGGGACGGAACCTCCTACAATGAGCAGTTCTTC

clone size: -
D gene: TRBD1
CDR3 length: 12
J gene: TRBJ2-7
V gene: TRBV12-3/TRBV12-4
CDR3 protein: CASSPQGDEQYF
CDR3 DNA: TGTGCCAGCAGCCCGCAGGGGGACGAGCAGTACTTC

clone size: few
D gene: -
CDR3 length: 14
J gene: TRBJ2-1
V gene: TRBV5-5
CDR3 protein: CASSFTRGKHEQFF
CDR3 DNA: TGTGCCAGCAGCTTTACACGGGGGAAGCATGAGCAGTTCTTC

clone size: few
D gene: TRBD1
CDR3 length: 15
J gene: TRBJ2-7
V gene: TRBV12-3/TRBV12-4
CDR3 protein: CASSAPPGQGGEQYF
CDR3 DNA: TGTGCCAGCAGTGCTCCACCGGGACAGGGAGGGGAGCAGTACTTC

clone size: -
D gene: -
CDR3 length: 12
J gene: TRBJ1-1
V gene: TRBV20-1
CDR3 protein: CSASTPNTEAFF
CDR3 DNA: TGCAGTGCTAGTACCCCGAACACTGAAGCTTTCTTT

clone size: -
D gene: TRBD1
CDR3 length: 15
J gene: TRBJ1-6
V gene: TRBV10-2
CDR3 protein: CASSGDRLLYSPLHF
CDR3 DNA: TGCGCCAGCAGTGGGGACAGGCTGCTTTATTCACCCCTCCACTTT

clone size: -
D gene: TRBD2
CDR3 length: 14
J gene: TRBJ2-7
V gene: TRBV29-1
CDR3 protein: CSGASGRSHNEQYF
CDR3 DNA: TGCAGCGGGGCTAGCGGGAGATCTCACAATGAGCAGTACTTC

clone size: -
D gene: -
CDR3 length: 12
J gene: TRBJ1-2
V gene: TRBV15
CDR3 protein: CATSRIGLGYTF
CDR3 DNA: TGTGCCACCAGCAGAATCGGGCTTGGCTACACCTTC

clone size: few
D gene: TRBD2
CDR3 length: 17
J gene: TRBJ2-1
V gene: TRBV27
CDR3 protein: CASSPISGRGSYNEQFF
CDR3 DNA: TGTGCCAGCAGTCCGATTAGCGGGAGGGGGTCCTACAATGAGCAGTTCTTC

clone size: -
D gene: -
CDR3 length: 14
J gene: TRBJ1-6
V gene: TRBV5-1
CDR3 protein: CAGSGSSYNSPLHF
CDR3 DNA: TGCGCCGGCAGCGGGAGCTCCTATAATTCACCCCTCCACTTT

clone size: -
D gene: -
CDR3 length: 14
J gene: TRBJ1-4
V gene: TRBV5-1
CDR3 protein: CASKASTPDEKLFF
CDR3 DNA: TGCGCCAGCAAAGCTTCGACACCCGATGAAAAACTGTTTTTT

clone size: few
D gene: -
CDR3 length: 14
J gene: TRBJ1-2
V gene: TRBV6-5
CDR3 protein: CASSYAGSGEGYTF
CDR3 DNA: TGTGCCAGCAGTTACGCCGGGTCCGGCGAAGGCTACACCTTC

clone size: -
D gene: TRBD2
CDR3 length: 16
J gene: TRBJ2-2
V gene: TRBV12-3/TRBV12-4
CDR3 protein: CASSSARLAGTGELFF
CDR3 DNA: TGTGCCAGCAGTTCTGCCCGACTAGCGGGGACCGGGGAGCTGTTTTTT

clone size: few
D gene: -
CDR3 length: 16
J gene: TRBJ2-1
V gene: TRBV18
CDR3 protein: CASSPPQLSSYNEQFF
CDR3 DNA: TGTGCCAGCTCACCACCGCAGCTGAGCTCCTACAATGAGCAGTTCTTC

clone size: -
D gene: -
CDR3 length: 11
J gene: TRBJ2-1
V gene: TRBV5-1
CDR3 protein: CASSLREEQFF
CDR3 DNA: TGCGCCAGCAGCTTGAGAGAGGAGCAGTTCTTC

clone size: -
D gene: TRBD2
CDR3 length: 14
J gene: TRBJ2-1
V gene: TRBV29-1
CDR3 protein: CSVEGGRITGELFF
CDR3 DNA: TGCAGCGTTGAGGGCGGGAGAATCACCGGGGAGCTGTTCTTC

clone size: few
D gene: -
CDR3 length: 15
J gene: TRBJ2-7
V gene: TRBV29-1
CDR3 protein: CSVEFLAGKNIEQYF
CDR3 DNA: TGCAGCGTTGAATTCTTGGCAGGGAAGAACATCGAGCAGTACTTC

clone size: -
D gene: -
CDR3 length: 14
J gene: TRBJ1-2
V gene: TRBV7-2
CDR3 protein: CASSLAQQGGGYTF
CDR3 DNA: TGTGCCAGCAGCTTAGCGCAACAGGGAGGCGGCTACACCTTC

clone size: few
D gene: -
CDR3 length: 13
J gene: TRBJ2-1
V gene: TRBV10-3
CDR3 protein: CAISESSGNEQFF
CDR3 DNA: TGTGCCATCAGTGAGAGTTCAGGGAATGAGCAGTTCTTC

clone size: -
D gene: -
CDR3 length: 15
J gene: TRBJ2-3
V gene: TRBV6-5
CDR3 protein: CASSFSDRSTDTQYF
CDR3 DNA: TGTGCCAGCAGTTTTAGTGACAGAAGCACAGATACGCAGTATTTT

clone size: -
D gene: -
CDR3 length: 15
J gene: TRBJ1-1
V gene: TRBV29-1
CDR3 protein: CSVEEDTAMNTEAFF
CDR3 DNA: TGCAGCGTTGAAGAGGACACCGCTATGAACACTGAAGCTTTCTTT